A selection of T cell receptor beta chains follows, all from one sample in a study of cytomegalovirus exposure and HLA in healthy donors. Clones were sequenced by immunoSEQ multiplex PCR, and TCRdb holds only the in-frame ones, with some missing. Here the sample spans about 150,000 clones, less than 85% being singletons. Specimen: PBMCs. The receptors shown here come from a boy between 2 and 10 years old in good health and CMV-seronegative. Each CDR3 is given with its conserved first and last residue.

>TRBJ2-1|TRBV2
CATSVGNEQFF
>TRBJ1-5|TRBV2
CASSTMGGQEPQHF
>TRBJ2-5|TRBV19
CASSIAASSQETQYF
>TRBJ2-1|TRBV7-8
CASRLIGVNNEQFF
>TRBJ2-6|TRBV4-2
CASSQDLGPYSGANVLTF
>TRBJ2-1|TRBV9
CASTRRTSTDSYNEQFF
>TRBJ2-7|TRBV28
CASSLFPSVYEQYF
>TRBJ2-5|TRBV30
CAWRDRGDETQYF
>TRBJ2-7|TRBV5-1
CASSSGTSGFSYEQYF
>TRBJ1-6|TRBV5-8
CASILGHGSYNSPLHF
>TRBJ2-7|TRBV2
CASSGKTSGLYEQYF
>TRBJ2-2|TRBV7-7
CASVTGELFF
>TRBJ1-1|TRBV29-1
CSVDSENTEAFF
>TRBJ1-1|TRBV6-5
CASSWGQTNTEAFF
>TRBJ2-1|TRBV28
CASSFRTGEQFF
>TRBJ2-3|TRBV28
CASSPPGTDTQYF
>TRBJ2-1|TRBV9
CASSVAVAGGLGEQFF
>TRBJ2-1|TRBV6-6
CASRGTNSYNEQFF
>TRBJ2-7|TRBV5-1
CASTLGAGGSLAGGPYEQYF
>TRBJ2-7|TRBV5-1
CASRSGTGGYSYEQYF
>TRBJ1-5|TRBV6-5
CASSAQGMGQPQHF
>TRBJ2-4|TRBV6-5
CASSYSRVAKNIQYF
>TRBJ2-3|TRBV11-2
CASSQREVSTDTQYF
>TRBJ2-2|TRBV19
CASSIGQVTGELFF
>TRBJ1-1|TRBV7-3
CASSKDRLTEAFF